The T cell receptor (beta chain) described here comes from a study of blood T cell repertoires in COVID-19. In the study overall: Both acute and convalescent COVID-19 samples were obtained from the United States, Italy and Spain. PBMCs, B-cell-depleted T cells, or T cells were the source of the cDNA or gDNA that made up the material.

Authors' methods: Estimation of nucleated cell counts relied on the amplification of reference gene primers. Clones were sequenced by immunoSEQ multiplex PCR, and TCRdb holds only the in-frame ones, with some missing. That table furnishes V, J and clone size, whereas the DNA furnished D and trimming. Of more than 300,000 clones listed, under 95% are singletons. Germline V gene data show CDR1 as SEHNR and CDR2 as FQNEAQ (reference sequence). The CDR3 extends over 18 amino acids. Trimming left V 1 base short and J 1 base short, with 19 bases between. The genes are TRBV7-9 and TRBJ1-1; D gene unclear. Source material: peripheral blood. The sequence was collected from a woman between 18 and 30 years old who had recovered from COVID-19. The CDR3, as DNA: TGTGCCAGCAGCTTAGGATTTCTATTCGGGTCTCGGAACACTGAAGCTTTCTTT. Its protein is CASSLGFLFGSRNTEAFF. Full variable domain (outside the CDR3, taken from reference TRBV7-9 and TRBJ1-1): DTGVSQNPRHKITKRGQNVTFRCDPISEHNRLYWYRQTLGQGPEFLTYFQNEAQLEKSRLLSDRFSAERPKGSFSTLEIQRTEQGDSAMYLCASSLGFLFGSRNTEAFFGQGTRLTVV.